This T cell receptor (beta chain) was observed in a study of CD8 T cells in Susac syndrome. Peripheral blood CD8+ and CD4+ T cells were profiled by TCR beta sequencing. The CDR3 is 14 residues long. The V and J ends lost 1 base and 5 bases respectively, with 11 bases between them. Germline assignment: CDR1 SEHNR and CDR2 FQNEAQ (reference sequence). The authors reverse transcribed roughly 0.5 to 1 ug RNA with random hexamers. TCRdb called the immunoSEQ multiplex PCR reads again in MiXCR, with one record for every CDR3 protein. Altogether around 170,000 distinct CDR3 sequences are present, 94% being singletons, with the ten largest covering 0.12%.

The specimen sequenced was CD4+ T cells from PBMCs. The receptor was derived from a human donor with Susac syndrome. V gene TRBV7-9 combines with J gene TRBJ2-5, with no clear D. CDR3 residues: CASSLGAMMETQYF. The CDR3 bases are TGTGCCAGCAGCTTAGGGGCCATGATGGAGACCCAGTACTTC.